Here is one T cell receptor beta chain with its context. Using immunoSEQ multiplex PCR, the repertoire was profiled, and TCRdb retains in-frame clones only, with some absent. The repertoire holds about 130,000 clones, with approximately 91% as singletons. J lost 5 bases, V lost 3 bases, and 12 bases had no gene match. Germline CDR1 reads KGHDR; CDR2 reads SFDVKD. The CDR3 totals 17 residues. The data originate from a study of control samples from healthy donors and cancer patients. This rearrangement joins TRBV24-1 to TRBJ2-1, with 7 positions matching TRBD1. The sample was blood. The receptor was derived from a man aged 50 to 60 in good health. In DNA form, the CDR3 reads TGTGCCACCAGTGATACGTTTGCCTGGGGGACAGACAATGAGCAGTTCTTC. Its protein is CATSDTFAWGTDNEQFF.